Below, 17 T cell receptor beta chains from the same sample are listed, as sequenced in a study of CXCR3-negative and CXCR3-positive naive CD8 T cells. Antigens for these TCRs are unknown. With UMI labels, 5' RACE was used to prepare the TRB cDNA libraries. Each CDR3 protein gets one entry in TCRdb, which reprocessed the 5' RACE reads and gives no DNA. Its table lists 6,000 or so distinct CDR3 sequences. Study-wide results and limits: Relative to CXCR3-negative naive cells, CXCR3-positive naive cells had more hydrophobic TRB CDR3s.

The sample was naive CXCR3+ CD8+ T cells from blood. As to subset: CD45RO-CCR7+CD27+CD95- naive CD8+ T cells expressing CXCR3 (TNR3+). These receptors originate from a human donor in good health. Some clones in this sample may be carry-over from other donors' samples.

This chain links TRBV11-1 with TRBJ2-1; lacking DNA, the TRBD2 call made by TCRdb goes unchecked. This CDR3 spans 19 amino acids. The V gene's germline CDR1 is SGHAT and CDR2 FQDESV (reference sequence). CDR3 residues: CASSSPGLAGGPSYNEQFF.

The V and J genes are TRBV21-1 and TRBJ1-5; without DNA, the TCRdb call of TRBD1 cannot be checked. TRBV21-1 is described as a pseudogene. The CDR3 runs to 15 residues. CDR3 region: CASTTTGNGNQPQHF.

The chain couples TRBV25-1 to TRBJ1-1; TCRdb proposes TRBD1, but this gene call is untestable without DNA. This CDR3 comprises 13 residues. Per germline, CDR1 MGHDK and CDR2 SYGVNS. CDR3 amino acids: CASSGTRATEAFF.

V is TRBV25-1 and J is TRBJ2-5; TCRdb's D gene call, TRBD2, goes unchecked for lack of DNA. Germline values: CDR1 MGHDK, CDR2 SYGVNS. CDR3 length: 13 residues. CDR3 sequence: CDSSDPDRRAQYF.

The V and J genes are TRBV5-1 and TRBJ1-1; TCRdb's D call, TRBD1, is unchecked because there is no DNA. This CDR3 is built from 14 residues. The germline CDR1 and CDR2 sequences are SGHRS and YFSETQ. CDR3 region: CASSFAGARTEAFF.

This clonotype ranks as medium-sized in terms of frequency. This chain links TRBV28 with TRBJ2-7; TCRdb's assignment of TRBD1 cannot be checked, as there is no DNA. Germline CDR1 and CDR2: MDHEN and SYDVKM. The CDR3 loop spans 14 amino acids. CDR3 in amino acids: CASSLRDENYEQYF.

The rearrangement uses TRBV7-9 and TRBJ1-6. This CDR3 is built from 15 residues. Per germline, CDR1 SEHNR and CDR2 FQNEAQ (reference sequence). CDR3 sequence reads: CASSLAYREDSPLHF.

The J gene is TRBJ2-4, the V gene TRBV15; TCRdb's D call of TRBD2 is untestable without DNA. Looked up from germline, CDR1 is LNHNV and CDR2 is YYDKDF (reference sequence). The CDR3 runs 15 residues. The chain's CDR3 is CATSLSGTGGNIQYF.

This clonotype is labeled medium-sized (0.01 to 0.1%) based on frequency. This rearrangement joins TRBV2 to TRBJ2-3; TCRdb's D gene call, TRBD1, goes unchecked for lack of DNA. CDR1 is SNHLY and CDR2 is FYNNEI in the germline V gene. The CDR3 is 15 residues long. The CDR3 region is CASRASGTPTDTQYF.

CDR3 region: CATSRGSPGLAGGVSTYEQYF. The chain joins TRBV15 to TRBJ2-7; TCRdb lists TRBD2, though no DNA is available to test this call. Germline CDR1 is LNHNV and CDR2 is YYDKDF (reference sequence). This CDR3 contains 21 residues.

This clonotype is deemed medium-sized by its frequency. The chain employs TRBV10-3 and TRBJ2-2; the D gene TCRdb calls, TRBD2, cannot be checked with no DNA. The CDR3 is made up of 15 amino acids. The V gene's germline CDR1 is ENHRY and CDR2 SYGVKD. The CDR3: CAIRSQGPNTGELFF.

Judged by frequency, this clonotype is medium-sized. The V gene is TRBV5-1, the J gene TRBJ2-2. The CDR3 is made up of 15 amino acids. Germline V gene data show CDR1 as SGHRS and CDR2 as YFSETQ. The CDR3 loop reads CASSFGQTNTGELFF.

J is TRBJ2-7 and V is TRBV29-1; the TCRdb call, TRBD1, lacks DNA for checking. CDR3 length equals 14 residues. Germline loops: CDR1 SQVTM, CDR2 ANQGSEA. The CDR3: CSVGDRGNSYEQYF.

The V and J genes are TRBV29-1 and TRBJ2-7; TCRdb returns TRBD2, unconfirmable since there is no DNA. The CDR3 totals 12 residues. Germline V gene data show CDR1 as SQVTM and CDR2 as ANQGSEA. The CDR3 loop is CSVALGDHEQYF.

This chain connects TRBV9 to TRBJ2-7; TCRdb names TRBD2, which stays unverified in the absence of DNA. The CDR3 is 15 residues long. CDR1 and CDR2 (germline): SGDLS, YYNGEE. The chain's CDR3 is CASSRGLAGGYEQYF.

The V call is TRBV27, the J call TRBJ2-2; TCRdb selects TRBD2, and the lack of DNA leaves this call unchecked. Germline-derived CDR1 and CDR2 are MNHEY and SMNVEV (reference sequence). The CDR3 totals 18 residues. This CDR3 is CASSLLAGGPIGTGELFF.

This chain joins TRBV6-2 or TRBV6-3 and TRBJ2-1; TCRdb designates TRBD1, a call that cannot be tested without DNA. Germline V gives CDR1 MNHEY, CDR2 SVGEGT. The CDR3 is 15 amino acids. The CDR3 sequence: CASSYSGRGGNEQFF.